These 9 T cell receptor beta chains came from one sample sequenced in a study of blood T cell repertoires in COVID-19. Produced via immunoSEQ multiplex PCR; TCRdb's table is partial and in-frame only. The sample carries 250,000 or so clones, approximately 89% recorded once. The material sequenced was peripheral blood. These receptors came from a woman between 35 and 50 years old who had recovered from COVID-19.

This chain joins TRBV19 and TRBJ2-3; D is possibly TRBD2 (7 bases). Trimming removed 3 bases from V and 4 bases from J, with 14 bases in between. CDR3 length: 15 amino acids. Germline V gene data show CDR1 as LNHDA and CDR2 as SQIVND (reference sequence). As DNA, the CDR3 is TGTGCCAGTAGTATCACGGGGGGCATATCAGATACGCAGTATTTT. This translates into CASSITGGISDTQYF.

This clone was detected a few times. The chain's CDR3 is CASRRQMNTGELFF. The DNA of the CDR3 is TGTGCCAGCAGGAGACAGATGAACACCGGGGAGCTGTTTTTT. The chain uses TRBV6-5 and TRBJ2-2; tentative D call: TRBD1 (5 bases). Trimming took off 6 bases at V and 1 base at J, with 9 bases between the two ends. The germline V gene encodes CDR1 MNHEY and CDR2 SVGAGI. CDR3 length equals 14 residues.

The J gene is TRBJ2-5, the V gene TRBV7-6; 8 nucleotides line up with TRBD1. Trimming cost V 0 bases and J 2 bases; bases outside gene matches: 5. CDR3 length equals 16 residues. Germline CDR1 is SGHVS and CDR2 is FNYEAQ. CDR3 DNA sequence: TGTGCCAGCAGCTTAGCGGGGACAGGAGGACAAGAGACCCAGTACTTC. It translates to CASSLAGTGGQETQYF. Based on the CDR3 plus reference TRBV7-6 and TRBJ2-5, the full variable domain is GAGVSQSPRYKVTKRGQDVALRCDPISGHVSLYWYRQALGQGPEFLTYFNYEAQQDKSGLPNDRFSAERPEGSISTLTIQRTEQRDSAMYRCASSLAGTGGQETQYFGPGTRLLVL.

This clone was detected once. The chain carries TRBV11-2 and TRBJ2-7, with D hard to call. Trimming shortened V by 1 base and J by 3 bases, and 7 bases separated the two germline ends. From germline, CDR1 is SGHAT and CDR2 FQNNGV. This CDR3 region has 13 residues. The CDR3 DNA follows: TGTGCCAGCAGCTTAGGTCGGTACTACGAGCAGTACTTC. This gives the protein CASSLGRYYEQYF.

This sequence joins TRBV4-3 and TRBJ2-1; possibly TRBD1 for D (6 bases). V was shortened by 2 bases and J by 10 bases, with 12 bases between the two germline ends. CDR1 LGHNA and CDR2 YSLEER come from the germline V gene. The CDR3 is made up of 13 amino acids. The CDR3 DNA sequence: TGCGCCAGCAGCCAAAACAGGGTAGGAGAGCAGTTCTTC. It translates to CASSQNRVGEQFF.

The genes are TRBV4-1 and TRBJ1-6, with D unclear. Trimming left V 0 bases short and J 9 bases short, with 18 bases between. CDR3 length equals 17 residues. Germline lookup yields CDR1 MGHRA and CDR2 YSYEKL. The CDR3 loop reads CASSQENRLQHSSPLHF. The CDR3 DNA follows: TGCGCCAGCAGCCAAGAGAACCGCCTACAGCATAGTTCACCCCTCCACTTT.

V and J are TRBV11-2 and TRBJ1-2; a weak D match, TRBD1 (5 bases). The V gene lost 2 bases and the J gene lost 6 bases, with 16 bases spanning the gap. CDR1 SGHAT and CDR2 FQNNGV come from the germline V gene. This CDR3 is built from 15 residues. In nucleotides, the CDR3 is TGTGCCAGCAGCTTAAATCTAGGGCAGGGAAATGGCTACACCTTC. It codes for CASSLNLGQGNGYTF.

The chain combines TRBV11-2 with TRBJ2-3; D gene unclear. With 2 bases removed from V and 4 bases from J, the gap between germline ends came to 13 bases. The CDR3 spans 15 residues. Germline V gene data show CDR1 as SGHAT and CDR2 as FQNNGV. CDR3 in DNA: TGTGCCAGCAGCTTATATTTCGGGTTGTCAGATACGCAGTATTTT. This gives the protein CASSLYFGLSDTQYF.

The chain has TRBV29-1 and TRBJ2-5, with TRBD2 as a possible D gene (6 bases). CDR1 is SQVTM and CDR2 is ANQGSEA in the germline V gene. The ends were cut back, 6 bases at V and 1 base at J, with 9 bases in the middle. The CDR3 covers 12 residues. CDR3 in amino acids: CSVAGIQETQYF. The CDR3 DNA reads as TGCAGCGTAGCGGGCATCCAAGAGACCCAGTACTTC.